Below, one T cell receptor (beta chain) is given with its context. The target antigen is unknown. This record belongs to a study of Tregs in tolerant kidney transplant recipients. Related graft donors supplied nonmyeloablative bone marrow transplants, and mixed chimerism was transient. Thawed PBMCs were FACS-sorted into unstimulated CD4+CD25+CD127- regulatory T cells, CD4+CD25- non-regulatory cells, CD4 and CD8 cells. This table comes from immunoSEQ multiplex PCR, and its TCRdb copy is limited to in-frame clones, with some not included. This table has about 50,000 clones, about 92% appearing once. The CDR3 totals 16 residues. Trimming took off 1 base at V and 3 bases at J, with 16 bases between the two ends. Per the germline V gene, CDR1 is SEHNR and CDR2 is FQNEAQ (reference sequence). Broader study findings: Validation in larger populations is needed because few patients were studied. Tolerant patients' donor-specific Tregs expanded beyond overall Tregs, suggesting antigen-driven growth. Expanding Tregs on activated donor B cells appeared to best identify donor-specific TCRbeta clones.

The sequences come from CD8+ T cells from blood (PBMCs), collected 12 months after the transplant. The sequence derives from a human patient who received a combined kidney and bone marrow transplant. The T cells may come from the graft donor. The chain links TRBV7-9 to TRBJ2-7; TRBD2 might be the D (6 bases). The CDR3 bases are TGTGCCAGCAGCTTAGAGTCCGGTGGCGGGAACTACGAGCAGTACTTC. Encoded protein: CASSLESGGGNYEQYF.